A selection of T cell receptor beta chains follows, all from one sample in a study of cytomegalovirus exposure and HLA in healthy donors. Here immunoSEQ multiplex PCR was the method, and the copy in TCRdb shows in-frame clones only, minus some. This table has tens of thousands of clones, 78% appearing once. The specimen sequenced was PBMCs. These receptors were collected from a woman aged 40 to 50 in good health and CMV-seropositive. Each CDR3 is given without its conserved first and last residue. Each record gives: V gene, J gene, CDR3 protein.

TRBV21-1	TRBJ2-6	ASSFRRVASSGANVLT
TRBV7-9	TRBJ1-3	ASSLRGSGNTIY
TRBV30	TRBJ1-5	AWSVDQNQPQH
TRBV5-1	TRBJ2-1	ASSFYGDNEQF
TRBV19	TRBJ2-7	ASSISRGRQQY
TRBV28	TRBJ2-1	ASSPPALENEQF
TRBV28	NA	ASSSRDNSYEQY
TRBV7-9	TRBJ1-1	ASAGQSVPEAF
TRBV19	TRBJ2-5	ASTGKETQY
TRBV7-2	TRBJ2-4	ASSLEASGIQY
TRBV6-6	TRBJ2-5	ASSYPLQETQY
TRBV7-9	TRBJ2-1	ASSKIAGGLNPYNEQF
TRBV5-4	TRBJ2-5	ASSLRQRETQY
TRBV4-1	TRBJ2-1	ASSQPGSLREQF
TRBV19	TRBJ2-5	ASSKPGIQETQY
TRBV7-9	TRBJ2-7	SSSLVIHEQY
TRBV19	TRBJ2-1	ASQELAHYNEQF
TRBV6-1	TRBJ2-3	ASSALGLSSTDTQY
TRBV7-2	TRBJ2-7	ASSLTLAGGTYEQY
TRBV28	TRBJ2-7	ASRLGTDYEQY
TRBV6-6	TRBJ1-5	ASSYSGTGEQPQH
TRBV7-9	TRBJ2-7	ASSSKTSGSSEQY
TRBV7-6	TRBJ2-3	ASSLGAAGGSDTQY
TRBV6-6	TRBJ2-1	ASATGTGGIEQF
TRBV28	TRBJ2-2	ASSPYRDTIGGELF
TRBV5-6	TRBJ1-4	ASSESTGARGRLF
TRBV2	TRBJ2-7	AGDSGAEQY
TRBV30	TRBJ2-3	AWSVGSSGYTDTQY
TRBV7-9	TRBJ2-1	ASSQGNYNEQF
TRBV7-9	TRBJ2-1	ATLQEASYNEQF
TRBV18	TRBJ1-2	ASSPPSWAGGYT
TRBV7-9	TRBJ2-7	SSSLLFGGGPYEQY